This TCR beta chain was profiled in a study of cytomegalovirus exposure and HLA in healthy donors. Findings and limits, study-wide: There were a few CMV-associated chains whose specificity for CMV antigens was confirmed in vitro.

This clone occurred a few times. The antigen is undetermined. Germline CDR1 reads MNHNY; CDR2 reads SVGAGI (reference sequence). V lost 4 bases and J lost 5, with 17 bases in between. CDR3 length equals 15 residues. The PCR used 60 Vbeta and 13 Jbeta primers. Measured with immunoSEQ multiplex PCR; TCRdb has only the in-frame clones, and not every one. The sample includes tens of thousands of clones, around 50% of them seen just once. The sequence was obtained from a human donor in good health. The sequencing input was PBMCs. V and J are TRBV6-6 and TRBJ2-5; possible D gene TRBD1, 6 bases. For the CDR3, the DNA is TGTGCCAGCAGTTTTGGTGCGGCAGGGGTGGAGACCCAGTACTTC. As protein: CASSFGAAGVETQYF.